This is a list of T cell receptor beta chains from one sample in a study of cytomegalovirus exposure and HLA in healthy donors. TCRdb keeps only in-frame clones here, not all; method: immunoSEQ multiplex PCR. The table includes 90,000 to 140,000 clones, roughly 70% detected once. Sequences were obtained from PBMCs. These receptors all come from a man aged 35-49 years in good health and CMV-seronegative. Each CDR3 is given with its conserved first and last residue. The order of the fields is V gene, clone size, D gene, J gene, CDR3 DNA, CDR3 protein. The D gene is left open where the match is weak. Clone size is stated in some rows and not others, as once, few, many or a class when expanded.

v_call: TRBV11-2
clone_size: NA
d_call: NA
j_call: TRBJ2-7
cdr3_nt: TGTGCCAGCAGCTTTCAGGACACCTACTCCTACGAGCAGTACTTC
cdr3_aa: CASSFQDTYSYEQYF

v_call: TRBV9
clone_size: NA
d_call: TRBD1
j_call: TRBJ2-3
cdr3_nt: TGTGCCAGCAGCGTAGAGGGGGGGACAGGGGTGCCAAATACGCAGTATTTT
cdr3_aa: CASSVEGGTGVPNTQYF

v_call: TRBV4-1
clone_size: NA
d_call: NA
j_call: TRBJ2-5
cdr3_nt: TGCGCCAGCAGCCAAGCGTCCGGGCAAGAGACCCAGTACTTC
cdr3_aa: CASSQASGQETQYF

v_call: TRBV28
clone_size: NA
d_call: NA
j_call: TRBJ2-7
cdr3_nt: TGTGCCAGCAGTTTGGCGGGCTACGAGCAGTACTTC
cdr3_aa: CASSLAGYEQYF

v_call: TRBV19
clone_size: NA
d_call: TRBD1
j_call: TRBJ2-2
cdr3_nt: TGTGCCAGTAGCACCCCCGGACAGGGGTTCGTGGAGCTGTTTTTT
cdr3_aa: CASSTPGQGFVELFF

v_call: TRBV14
clone_size: NA
d_call: NA
j_call: TRBJ2-1
cdr3_nt: TGTGCCAGCAGCCAAGAGTGGCGGGGCTCCTACAATGAGCAGTTCTTC
cdr3_aa: CASSQEWRGSYNEQFF

v_call: TRBV6-1
clone_size: NA
d_call: TRBD1
j_call: TRBJ2-6
cdr3_nt: TGTGCCAGCAGTGAACAGGGGGCCTCTGGGGCCAACGTCCTGACTTTC
cdr3_aa: CASSEQGASGANVLTF

v_call: TRBV6-1
clone_size: NA
d_call: TRBD1
j_call: TRBJ2-7
cdr3_nt: TGTGCCAGCAGTAAGGGACAGGGTTACGAGCAGTACTTC
cdr3_aa: CASSKGQGYEQYF

v_call: TRBV4-3
clone_size: once
d_call: NA
j_call: TRBJ1-2
cdr3_nt: TGCGCCAGCAGCCAAGATAGGCAGGGAAAGCCAGGGCTCTATGGCTACACCTTC
cdr3_aa: CASSQDRQGKPGLYGYTF

v_call: TRBV29-1
clone_size: NA
d_call: TRBD2
j_call: TRBJ2-1
cdr3_nt: TGCAGCGCCAGAGAGGGACTAGCGGCCAATGAGCAGTTCTTC
cdr3_aa: CSAREGLAANEQFF

v_call: TRBV6-5
clone_size: few
d_call: NA
j_call: TRBJ2-1
cdr3_nt: TGTGCCAGCAGTTACTCCCGGGGTACCTACAATGAGCAGTTCTTC
cdr3_aa: CASSYSRGTYNEQFF

v_call: TRBV7-8
clone_size: NA
d_call: TRBD2
j_call: TRBJ2-2
cdr3_nt: TGTGCCAGCAGCCCAGTGGCGGGAGGCCCGAACACCGGGGAGCTGTTTTTT
cdr3_aa: CASSPVAGGPNTGELFF

v_call: TRBV6-4
clone_size: NA
d_call: TRBD1
j_call: TRBJ2-7
cdr3_nt: TGTGCCAGCAGTCGGGACAGGGGGCTTGGGGAGCAGTACTTC
cdr3_aa: CASSRDRGLGEQYF

v_call: TRBV6-5
clone_size: NA
d_call: NA
j_call: TRBJ2-7
cdr3_nt: TGTGCCAGCAGTTACACCGGACAGAACGAGCAGTACTTC
cdr3_aa: CASSYTGQNEQYF

v_call: TRBV11-2
clone_size: NA
d_call: NA
j_call: TRBJ2-1
cdr3_nt: TGTGCCAGCAGCTTAGGCGGGTACAATGAGCAGTTCTTC
cdr3_aa: CASSLGGYNEQFF

v_call: TRBV19
clone_size: NA
d_call: TRBD1
j_call: TRBJ1-2
cdr3_nt: TGTGCCAGTACCAAGGAGGCAGGGGGCTTCTATGGCTACACCTTC
cdr3_aa: CASTKEAGGFYGYTF

v_call: TRBV10-1
clone_size: NA
d_call: TRBD1
j_call: TRBJ2-7
cdr3_nt: TGCGCCAGCACCCTAGTGGGGGACAGAGACTACGAGCAGTACTTC
cdr3_aa: CASTLVGDRDYEQYF

v_call: TRBV19
clone_size: NA
d_call: TRBD2
j_call: TRBJ2-7
cdr3_nt: TGTGCCAGTAGTACCTCCGGGGAAGCGGGGTACGAGCAGTACTTC
cdr3_aa: CASSTSGEAGYEQYF

v_call: TRBV2
clone_size: NA
d_call: TRBD1
j_call: TRBJ2-7
cdr3_nt: TGTGCCAGCACCGAGGAGACAGGGGTCCACGAGCAGTACTTC
cdr3_aa: CASTEETGVHEQYF

v_call: TRBV25-1
clone_size: few
d_call: TRBD1
j_call: TRBJ1-4
cdr3_nt: TGTGCCAGCAGTGAATCCGGGACAGGGGTGATTACTAATGAAAAACTGTTTTTT
cdr3_aa: CASSESGTGVITNEKLFF

v_call: TRBV19
clone_size: few
d_call: TRBD1
j_call: TRBJ1-2
cdr3_nt: TGTGCCAGTAGAAATCCGGGACAGCAAGGGGGTTATGGCTACACCTTC
cdr3_aa: CASRNPGQQGGYGYTF

v_call: TRBV11-2
clone_size: NA
d_call: TRBD1
j_call: TRBJ2-7
cdr3_nt: TGTGCCAGCAGCAACCCCGGGACAGGGAACTACGAGCAGTACTTC
cdr3_aa: CASSNPGTGNYEQYF

v_call: TRBV7-2
clone_size: NA
d_call: NA
j_call: TRBJ2-7
cdr3_nt: TGTGCCAGCAGCTCCCGGACCGGGGTCAGTGAGCAGTACTTC
cdr3_aa: CASSSRTGVSEQYF

v_call: TRBV5-1
clone_size: NA
d_call: NA
j_call: TRBJ2-3
cdr3_nt: TGCGCCAGCAGCTTGGGGCAGGGATGGAGCACAGATACGCAATATTTT
cdr3_aa: CASSLGQGWSTDTQYF

v_call: TRBV7-6
clone_size: few
d_call: TRBD1
j_call: TRBJ1-1
cdr3_nt: TGTGCCAGCAGCCCCCGAGGGGGCAACACTGAAGCTTTCTTT
cdr3_aa: CASSPRGGNTEAFF

v_call: TRBV11-2
clone_size: NA
d_call: NA
j_call: TRBJ1-2
cdr3_nt: TGTGCCAGCAGCTTAGGGTATGGGGCAGACTATGGCTACACCTTC
cdr3_aa: CASSLGYGADYGYTF

v_call: TRBV25-1
clone_size: NA
d_call: NA
j_call: TRBJ2-5
cdr3_nt: TGTGCCAGCAGCCCTCCGGGGGTCCAAGAGACCCAGTACTTC
cdr3_aa: CASSPPGVQETQYF

v_call: TRBV18
clone_size: NA
d_call: NA
j_call: TRBJ2-7
cdr3_nt: TGTGCCAGCTCACCACCGGTTTGGACGGGGAACTACGAGCAGTACTTC
cdr3_aa: CASSPPVWTGNYEQYF

v_call: TRBV5-1
clone_size: NA
d_call: NA
j_call: TRBJ1-1
cdr3_nt: TGCGCCAGCAGCTTACTGACACCGAGTCCCGAAGCTTTCTTT
cdr3_aa: CASSLLTPSPEAFF

v_call: TRBV4-3
clone_size: NA
d_call: NA
j_call: TRBJ1-3
cdr3_nt: TGCGCCAGCAGCCAGGAGGAGGGAGCCCTCTCTGGAAACACCATATATTTT
cdr3_aa: CASSQEEGALSGNTIYF

v_call: TRBV6-5
clone_size: NA
d_call: NA
j_call: TRBJ1-5
cdr3_nt: TGTGCCAGCAGACAGGGTTCTCTTCAGCCCCAGCATTTT
cdr3_aa: CASRQGSLQPQHF